This T cell receptor (beta chain) was sequenced in a study of blood T cell repertoires in COVID-19 (dated by TCRdb to 2019 to 2021). Regarding the complete study: Collaborator samples came from the United States, Italy and Spain and covered acute and convalescent phases of COVID-19. The material from the prospective study consisted of cDNA or gDNA derived from T cells, B-cell-depleted T cells, or PBMCs. Deeply sampled blood TCRbeta repertoires from subjects exposed to, actively infected with, or recovered from COVID-19 were included in the dataset. HLA class I and class II types, where available, came from metadata supplied by the sample provider rather than from assay-based typing. Sample metadata almost always included a de-identified subject ID, COVID-19 status, age in years and sex. Samples came from the ongoing ImmuneRACE study (first 160 participants) plus 1,254 subjects from 6 global collaborators. The repertoires were released in a freely available public database intended as a resource for research on the immune response to SARS-CoV-2.

Study-wide findings and limitations: Clinical and demographic metadata were provided uncurated, with the amount varying by source and participant.

A distance of 14 bases separates the germline ends of V and J, which lose 5 bases and 7 bases respectively. From the cysteine up to the phenylalanine, the CDR3 has a length of 13 residues. Of the read, only the CDR3 DNA is kept; its 39 bases are in frame from base 1. The immunoSEQ Assay, a bias-controlled multiplex PCR, was used to amplify TCRbeta CDR3 regions from genomic DNA. From the authors' description of their analysis: The number of nucleated cells in each sample was estimated by amplification of reference gene primers within the assay. To quantify the absolute abundance of each unique TCRbeta CDR3 rearrangement, sequence reads were collapsed and filtered. For each sample, productive Simpson clonality was calculated as the square root of Simpson's diversity index over productive rearrangements. TCRdb holds this immuneACCESS table with in-frame rearrangements only. Some clones are missing; in checked studies, unresolved V genes explain under half, and the rest has no known cause. V and J calls and clone size follow that table, whereas D and trimming were derived from the DNA. This sample holds 250,000 to 300,000 clones; approximately 85% were observed only once. About 11% of the sample is held by the ten biggest clonotypes.

A remark on this clone: No antigen is known for it. Base qualities are not provided; no much larger clone lies one nucleotide away.

Each collaborating institution followed its own protocols to collect whole blood in K2EDTA tubes. Collaborator samples were shipped for TCRbeta analysis as frozen whole blood, isolated PBMCs, or DNA extracted from either sample type. The sequencing sample was made of peripheral blood. This clonotype originated in a woman in her seventies with acute or convalescent COVID-19. The V and J segments used are TRBV12-3 or TRBV12-4 and TRBJ1-2; a tentative D call is TRBD1 (5 bases match). The nucleotides read TGTGCCAGCAGTCCATTGGGGGGGGGTGGCTACACCTTC. It encodes CASSPLGGGGYTF.